Listed here are 16 T cell receptor beta chains from one sample, sequenced in a study of T cell responses to AZD1222 COVID-19 vaccine. The method was immunoSEQ multiplex PCR; TCRdb's version includes in-frame clones alone and lacks a portion of them. The sample yields 110,000 to 150,000 clones, 85% to 90% seen once. Sequences were derived from peripheral blood, sampled 28 days after the second AZD1222 dose. These TCRs come from an adult who received the AZD1222 COVID-19 vaccine.

V usage is TRBV3-1 (or the pseudogene TRBV3-2) and J usage is TRBJ2-5, with TRBD2 identical over 13 bases. The CDR3 sequence is 16 residues long. The ends lost 2 bases at V and 5 bases at J; junction bases unmatched: 5. CDR1 is LGHDT, CDR2 YNNKEL, per germline (reference sequence). CDR3 protein: CASSQRTSGSRETQYF. The DNA of the CDR3 is TGTGCCAGCAGCCAAAGGACTAGCGGGAGCAGGGAGACCCAGTACTTC.

This chain joins TRBV11-2 and TRBJ2-3; 7 nucleotides align to TRBD2. This CDR3 is 16 amino acids long. The V and J ends lost 4 bases and 3 bases, in that order; junction bases with no gene match: 10. Germline CDR1 and CDR2: SGHAT and FQNNGV. The CDR3 coding sequence is TGTGCCAGCAGCTCCACGGCGGGGGAGCCGACAGATACGCAGTATTTT. Protein: CASSSTAGEPTDTQYF.

CDR3 protein: CASSPLWQLNTEAFF. CDR3 in DNA: TGTGCCAGCAGTCCCCTTTGGCAGTTGAACACTGAAGCTTTCTTT. The chain combines TRBV28 with TRBJ1-1; D remains unclear. CDR1 is MDHEN and CDR2 is SYDVKM in the germline V gene. The CDR3 has 15 amino acids. Trimming took 5 bases from V and 0 from J, leaving 13 bases between them.

This rearrangement joins TRBV25-1 to TRBJ1-1; TRBD1 matches at 12 bases. In germline, CDR1 is MGHDK, CDR2 SYGVNS. The trim removed 5 bases at V and 4 bases at J, leaving 8 bases unmatched. The CDR3 has 16 amino acids. Here the CDR3 DNA reads TGTGCCAGCAGTTCCGGGACAGGGGGCATCGTCACTGAAGCTTTCTTT. Amino acid sequence: CASSSGTGGIVTEAFF.

Worth noting for this clone: Other DNA sequences in the same sample also yield this CDR3. V and J are TRBV28 and TRBJ2-3, with D tentatively TRBD1 or TRBD2 (6 bases each). Looked up from germline, CDR1 is MDHEN and CDR2 is SYDVKM. This CDR3 contains 14 residues. V shed 3 bases and J shed 2 bases, with 9 bases lying between them. CDR3 nucleotides: TGTGCCAGCAGTTTTGGGGGGCCCACAGATACGCAGTATTTT. Protein sequence: CASSFGGPTDTQYF. Full variable domain (rest looked up from reference TRBV28 and TRBJ2-3): DVKVTQSSRYLVKRTGEKVFLECVQDMDHENMFWYRQDPGLGLRLIYFSYDVKMKEKGDIPEGYSVSREKKERFSLILESASTNQTSMYLCASSFGGPTDTQYFGPGTRLTVL.

The rearrangement uses TRBV30 and TRBJ2-5; possibly TRBD2 for D (6 bases). V gave up 4 bases and J gave up 3 bases, with 12 bases separating them. Germline CDR1 and CDR2: GTSNPN and SVGIG (reference sequence). The CDR3 spans 13 residues. The CDR3 loop is CAWTILAKETQYF. As DNA, the CDR3 is TGTGCCTGGACCATACTAGCCAAAGAGACCCAGTACTTC.

This clone was seen once. The chain couples TRBV7-9 to TRBJ1-2; no clear D. Trimming cost V 1 base and J 4 bases, with 10 bases left between them. This CDR3 has 14 amino acids. Per germline, CDR1 SEHNR and CDR2 FQNEAQ (reference sequence). This chain's CDR3 is CASSLDRGGYGYTF. CDR3 sequence (DNA): TGTGCCAGCAGCTTAGATCGAGGCGGCTATGGCTACACCTTC.

The chain is built from TRBV29-1 and TRBJ2-2, with D maybe TRBD1 (5 bases). CDR1 is SQVTM, CDR2 ANQGSEA, per germline. There are 13 residues in the CDR3. Trimming shortened V by 5 bases and J by 6 bases, and 13 bases separated the two germline ends. The CDR3 DNA reads as TGCAGCGTTTCAGGGTCCCACTCCGGGGAGCTGTTTTTT. Translation gives CSVSGSHSGELFF.

V gene TRBV28 combines with J gene TRBJ1-4; unclear D gene. The CDR3 has 14 residues. CDR1 and CDR2 from the germline V gene are MDHEN and SYDVKM. The ends were cut back, 7 bases at V and 5 bases at J, with 14 bases in the middle. The CDR3 DNA sequence: TGTGCCAGCACCACGAGGGCGGAGAATGAAAAACTGTTTTTT. The encoded protein is CASTTRAENEKLFF.

V usage is TRBV28 and J usage is TRBJ1-1, with a possible D match to TRBD1 (6 bases). Germline-derived CDR1 and CDR2 are MDHEN and SYDVKM. The V and J ends lost 9 bases and 2 bases respectively, with 16 bases between them. CDR3 length equals 14 residues. The CDR3 reads CASWEGGGNTEAFF. The CDR3 coding sequence is TGTGCCAGTTGGGAAGGGGGAGGAAACACTGAAGCTTTCTTT.

The chain employs TRBV11-2 and TRBJ1-2; D possibly corresponds to TRBD1 (5 bases). Germline V gene data show CDR1 as SGHAT and CDR2 as FQNNGV. The CDR3 length is 16 residues. Trimming stripped 6 bases from V and 0 bases from J, with 17 bases between. CDR3 region: CASRLGTSLANYGYTF. For the CDR3, the DNA is TGTGCCAGCAGGCTCGGGACCTCTCTGGCTAACTATGGCTACACCTTC.

The CDR3 reads CASSEGGATNEKLFF. The CDR3 DNA follows: TGTGCCAGCAGTGAAGGGGGGGCAACTAATGAAAAACTGTTTTTT. The chain recombines TRBV2 with TRBJ1-4, with D possibly matching TRBD1 (5 bases). Trimming pared 1 base from V and 0 bases from J, leaving 6 bases between. CDR3 length: 15 residues. Germline CDR1 and CDR2: SNHLY and FYNNEI. Full variable domain (rest looked up from reference TRBV2 and TRBJ1-4): EPEVTQTPSHQVTQMGQEVILRCVPISNHLYFYWYRQILGQKVEFLVSFYNNEISEKSEIFDDQFSVERPDGSNFTLKIRSTKLEDSAMYFCASSEGGATNEKLFFGSGTQLSVL.

This chain joins TRBV28 and TRBJ2-7; a possible D gene is TRBD1 (5 bases). The V gene's germline CDR1 is MDHEN and CDR2 SYDVKM. V was pared by 8 bases and J by 6 bases, with 14 bases between. The length of the CDR3 is 12 residues. The CDR3 bases are TGTGCCAGCGCAGGGTCCTCCGCCGAGCAGTACTTC. Amino acid sequence: CASAGSSAEQYF.

This clone appeared a single time. The chain is built from TRBV7-2 and TRBJ1-5; unclear D gene. Germline CDR1 and CDR2: SGHTA and FQGNSA. Trimming left V 2 bases short and J 9 bases short, with 5 bases between. The CDR3 spans 11 residues. This CDR3 is CASSLSGPQHF. CDR3 bases: TGTGCCAGCAGCTTAAGTGGGCCCCAGCATTTT.

The chain has TRBV7-2 and TRBJ2-7; D remains ambiguous. Germline V gives CDR1 SGHTA, CDR2 FQGNSA. Trimming took 1 base from V and 4 from J, leaving 2 bases between them. The CDR3 extends over 11 amino acids. For the CDR3, the DNA is TGTGCCAGCAGCTTAGAATACGAGCAGTACTTC. Its translation is CASSLEYEQYF. The complete variable domain, with remaining parts taken from reference TRBV7-2 and TRBJ2-7, reads GAGVSQSPSNKVTEKGKDVELRCDPISGHTALYWYRQSLGQGLEFLIYFQGNSAPDKSGLPSDRFSAERTGGSVSTLTIQRTQQEDSAVYLCASSLEYEQYFGPGTRLTVT.

The V and J genes are TRBV24-1 and TRBJ2-1, with D uncertain. V was pared by 5 bases and J by 6 bases, with 7 bases between. Per germline, CDR1 KGHDR and CDR2 SFDVKD. The CDR3 has 12 amino acids. In DNA, the CDR3 is TGTGCCACCAGTGGTAATGGCAATGAGCAGTTCTTC. It is translated as CATSGNGNEQFF.